This entry features one T cell receptor beta chain sequence. The CDR3 runs 13 residues. Germline loops: CDR1 MNHEY, CDR2 SVGAGI. Trimming pared 7 bases from V and 4 bases from J, leaving 13 bases between. Assay: immunoSEQ multiplex PCR; the TCRdb copy retains only in-frame clones and omits some. The sample records some 130,000 clones, around 93% being singletons. This specimen belongs to a study of control samples from healthy donors and cancer patients. The chain uses TRBV6-5 and TRBJ1-2; D gene uncertain. Sample: blood. The receptor's source is a woman aged 50 to 60 in good health. DNA of the CDR3: TGTGCCAGCACCCCCGGGCAGAGCTATGGCTACACCTTC. Its protein is CASTPGQSYGYTF.